This T cell receptor beta chain was found in a study of siplizumab effects on memory and regulatory T cells. TCRdb's table, derived via immunoSEQ multiplex PCR, lists solely in-frame clones and lacks some. This sample has about 110,000 clones, with about 91% found just once. Study observations and caveats: Mappable alloreactive CD4+ clones averaged approximately 62% Treg-derived with siplizumab versus 26.9% in controls.

On this clone itself: The antigen remains undetermined.

V shed 4 bases and J shed 1 base, with 10 bases lying between them. CDR1 and CDR2 from the germline V gene are SQVTM and ANQGSEA. The CDR3 consists of 14 residues. This clonotype originated in a human donor in good health. The chain couples TRBV29-1 to TRBJ2-2, with D possibly TRBD1 on 5 matching bases. The specimen was Tregs sorted from blood. The CDR3 protein is CSVGQNKNTGELFF. The CDR3 coding sequence is TGCAGCGTTGGACAGAACAAGAACACCGGGGAGCTGTTTTTT.